Following are 27 T cell receptor beta chains from one sample sequenced in a study of blood T cell repertoires in COVID-19. Generated by immunoSEQ multiplex PCR, the TCRdb table keeps only in-frame clones and is missing some. The top ten clones hold roughly 5.5% of a sample with fewer than 200,000 clones, roughly 91% of them seen once. Sequencing was done on a sample of peripheral blood. Source of these receptors: a man aged 40-49 years with active or convalescent COVID-19.

V is TRBV7-9 and J is TRBJ1-3; D gene unclear. Trimming took off 6 bases at V and 3 bases at J, with 12 bases between the two ends. This CDR3 is 14 amino acids long. The germline CDR1 and CDR2 sequences are SEHNR and FQNEAQ (reference sequence). This CDR3 is CASRPPGSGNTIYF. The CDR3 DNA reads as TGTGCCAGCAGGCCCCCGGGTAGTGGAAACACCATATATTTT.

The chain carries TRBV24-1 and TRBJ2-1, with TRBD1 identical over 9 bases. CDR1 and CDR2 from the germline V gene are KGHDR and SFDVKD. V lost 2 bases and J lost 6; bases outside the gene matches: 4. The CDR3 covers 15 residues. This CDR3 reads CATSDWGQGGNEQFF. CDR3 nucleotides: TGTGCCACCAGTGATTGGGGACAGGGTGGCAATGAGCAGTTCTTC.

In its sample, this clone was seen a few times. This sequence joins TRBV5-1 and TRBJ1-1; the D gene is possibly TRBD1 (5 bases). There are 14 residues in the CDR3. Per the germline V gene, CDR1 is SGHRS and CDR2 is YFSETQ. V gave up 4 bases and J gave up 1 base, with 11 bases separating them. The CDR3 protein is CASSPRQTNTEAFF. CDR3 DNA sequence: TGCGCCAGCAGCCCACGACAGACGAACACTGAAGCTTTCTTT.

The chain carries TRBV12-5 and TRBJ2-6; D unclear. Deletions cut 4 bases from V and 0 bases from J, with 10 bases between. Per germline, CDR1 LGHNT and CDR2 FRNRAP. This CDR3 contains 16 residues. This CDR3 reads CASGSALLSGANVLTF. The CDR3 coding sequence is TGTGCTAGTGGTTCGGCACTACTCTCTGGGGCCAACGTCCTGACTTTC. The full variable domain, with the rest looked up from reference TRBV12-5 and TRBJ2-6, is DARVTQTPRHKVTEMGQEVTMRCQPILGHNTVFWYRQTMMQGLELLAYFRNRAPLDDSGMPKDRFSAEMPDATLATLKIQPSEPRDSAVYFCASGSALLSGANVLTFGAGSRLTVL.

The rearrangement joins TRBV9 to TRBJ2-5; TRBD2 matches 11 bases. This CDR3 comprises 15 residues. J lost 2 bases, V lost 4 bases, and 4 bases had no gene match. CDR1 and CDR2 (germline): SGDLS, YYNGEE. The CDR3 sequence: CASSLGTSGQETQYF. The CDR3 nucleotides are TGTGCCAGCAGCCTCGGGACTAGCGGTCAAGAGACCCAGTACTTC. The whole variable domain, remainder taken from reference TRBV9 and TRBJ2-5, is DSGVTQTPKHLITATGQRVTLRCSPRSGDLSVYWYQQSLDQGLQFLIQYYNGEERAKGNILERFSAQQFPDLHSELNLSSLELGDSALYFCASSLGTSGQETQYFGPGTRLLVL.

This rearrangement joins TRBV19 to TRBJ1-5; no reliable D call. Trimming took 5 bases from V and 0 from J, leaving 11 bases between them. CDR3 length: 15 amino acids. Germline V gene data show CDR1 as LNHDA and CDR2 as SQIVND (reference sequence). In DNA, the CDR3 is TGTGCCAGTAGTCCCCGACATAATAGCAATCAGCCCCAGCATTTT. Translated, it gives CASSPRHNSNQPQHF.

A remark on this clone: One end of the junction fails to match germline, which may point to a read error. The chain combines TRBV7-7 with TRBJ1-1; possibly TRBD1 for D (5 bases). The CDR3 length is 16 residues. Germline CDR1 reads SSHAT; CDR2 reads FNYEAQ (reference sequence). The CDR3 DNA sequence: TGTGCTAGCAGCCCGAGAGCCCGACAGAACAACACTGAAGCTTTCTTT. This codes for CASSPRARQNNTEAFF. The complete variable domain, with remaining parts taken from reference TRBV7-7 and TRBJ1-1, reads GAGVSQSPRYKVTKRGQDVTLRCDPISSHATLYWYQQALGQGPEFLTYFNYEAQPDKSGLPSDRFSAERPEGSISTLTIQRTEQRDSAMYRCASSPRARQNNTEAFFGQGTRLTVV.

The chain recombines TRBV5-1 with TRBJ2-7; maybe TRBD2 (5 bases). From germline, CDR1 is SGHRS and CDR2 YFSETQ. V was cut by 0 bases and J by 8 bases, with 24 bases left in between. This CDR3 has 17 amino acids. CDR3 residues: CASSLVELAGSAEKQYF. CDR3 bases: TGCGCCAGCAGCTTGGTTGAGTTGGCGGGTTCCGCTGAGAAGCAGTACTTC.

The rearrangement joins TRBV5-5 to TRBJ1-5; the D gene is possibly TRBD1 (5 bases). V lost 7 bases and J lost 2, with 16 bases in between. The CDR3 runs to 15 residues. The germline CDR1 and CDR2 sequences are SGHKS and YYEKEE (reference sequence). The CDR3 bases are TGTGCCAGCGCTCTGGGGGGAGGCGGCAATCAGCCCCAGCATTTT. Amino acids: CASALGGGGNQPQHF. Supplemented by reference TRBV5-5 and TRBJ1-5, the full variable domain reads DAGVTQSPTHLIKTRGQQVTLRCSPISGHKSVSWYQQVLGQGPQFIFQYYEKEERGRGNFPDRFSARQFPNYSSELNVNALLLGDSALYLCASALGGGGNQPQHFGDGTRLSIL.

This chain joins TRBV28 and TRBJ2-1; D ambiguous. Germline-derived CDR1 and CDR2 are MDHEN and SYDVKM. This CDR3 is 16 amino acids long. Trimming took off 5 bases at V and 0 bases at J, with 14 bases between the two ends. The CDR3 DNA reads TGTGCCAGCAGTCCCTATAGCAGTAGCTCCTACAATGAGCAGTTCTTC. This sequence encodes CASSPYSSSSYNEQFF.

J is TRBJ2-7 and V is TRBV4-3, with D possibly TRBD2 on 6 matching bases. CDR1 and CDR2 (germline): LGHNA, YSLEER. The CDR3 sequence is 15 residues long. The ends were cut back, 1 base at V and 3 bases at J, with 13 bases in the middle. CDR3 region: CASSQVGGSIYEQYF. The CDR3 DNA reads TGCGCCAGCAGCCAAGTTGGAGGGTCCATCTACGAGCAGTACTTC.

This clone was seen once. The rearrangement links TRBV29-1 to TRBJ2-7; 7 bases line up with TRBD2. This CDR3 has 12 residues. Germline V CDR1 and CDR2: SQVTM, ANQGSEA. Trimming at V came to 5 bases and at J to 3 bases, leaving 4 bases not matched to a gene. The CDR3 sequence is CSVLSGNYEQYF. CDR3 nucleotides: TGCAGCGTTCTCAGCGGGAACTACGAGCAGTACTTC.

This chain connects TRBV28 to TRBJ1-5; the match to TRBD1 covers 9 bases. Trimming at V came to 5 bases and at J to 1 base, leaving 12 bases not matched to a gene. CDR1 is MDHEN, CDR2 SYDVKM, per germline. This CDR3 has 18 amino acids. The CDR3 sequence is CASSARTGGLPSNQPQHF. The CDR3 DNA sequence: TGTGCCAGCAGTGCCCGAACAGGGGGCTTACCGAGCAATCAGCCCCAGCATTTT. The full variable domain, in which reference TRBV28 and TRBJ1-5 provide the parts outside the CDR3, is DVKVTQSSRYLVKRTGEKVFLECVQDMDHENMFWYRQDPGLGLRLIYFSYDVKMKEKGDIPEGYSVSREKKERFSLILESASTNQTSMYLCASSARTGGLPSNQPQHFGDGTRLSIL.

The chain carries TRBV19 and TRBJ2-1; maybe TRBD1 (6 bases). Germline V gene data show CDR1 as LNHDA and CDR2 as SQIVND (reference sequence). V was clipped by 6 bases and J by 5 bases, with 11 bases between them. This CDR3 is 13 amino acids long. CDR3 in amino acids: CASSRDIDNEQFF. Here the CDR3 DNA reads TGTGCCAGTAGCCGGGACATAGACAATGAGCAGTTCTTC.

This clone was detected only once. The V gene is TRBV5-8, the J gene TRBJ2-2; 9 positions agree with TRBD1. This CDR3 region has 15 residues. CDR1 and CDR2 from the germline V gene are SGHTS and YDEGEE. V dropped 7 bases and J dropped 3; count of bases not matched to a gene: 7. CDR3 DNA: TGTGCCAGCCGGCCCGGGACAGGGTACACCGGGGAGCTGTTTTTT. It encodes CASRPGTGYTGELFF.

The V gene is TRBV19, the J gene TRBJ2-7; D may be TRBD1 (6 bases). V dropped 2 bases and J dropped 0 bases, with 8 bases sitting between them. Germline V gene data show CDR1 as LNHDA and CDR2 as SQIVND (reference sequence). The CDR3 has 14 amino acids. The CDR3 sequence is CASSISDSSYEQYF. The CDR3 coding sequence is TGTGCCAGTAGTATATCGGACAGCTCCTACGAGCAGTACTTC.

Only one count was recorded for this clone. V is TRBV6-5 and J is TRBJ2-7; unclear D gene. V dropped 6 bases and J dropped 1 base, with 10 bases sitting between them. The germline V gene has CDR1 MNHEY and CDR2 SVGAGI. This CDR3 comprises 13 residues. CDR3 amino acids: CASRLPVSYEQYF. The CDR3, as DNA: TGTGCCAGCAGGCTTCCGGTTTCCTACGAGCAGTACTTC.

The V and J genes are TRBV9 and TRBJ2-7, with 7 bases that match TRBD1. The CDR3 is 14 amino acids. The germline gives CDR1 SGDLS, CDR2 YYNGEE. J was trimmed by 3 bases and V by 0 bases; bases with no gene match: 3. The CDR3 nucleotides are TGTGCCAGCAGCGTAGGACAGGGCGGCTACGAGCAGTACTTC. It translates to CASSVGQGGYEQYF.

The V call is TRBV11-2, the J call TRBJ1-4, with D perhaps TRBD1 (6 bases). Germline loops: CDR1 SGHAT, CDR2 FQNNGV. V lost 4 bases and J lost 7, with 16 bases in between. The length of the CDR3 is 15 residues. CDR3 bases: TGTGCCAGCAGCTGGGGGCCAGGGGAGGGTGAAAAACTGTTTTTT. Encoded protein: CASSWGPGEGEKLFF.

The CDR3 region is CASSLETGTGVDGYTF. Written as DNA, the CDR3 is TGTGCCAGTAGTTTGGAGACCGGGACAGGGGTAGATGGCTACACCTTC. The chain couples TRBV19 to TRBJ1-2; 10 positions agree with TRBD1. CDR3 size: 16 residues. V lost 5 bases, J lost 6 bases, and 12 bases stayed unmatched. Germline V gene lookup returns CDR1 LNHDA and CDR2 SQIVND (reference sequence).

The V call is TRBV5-6, the J call TRBJ1-3, with 8 bases aligning to TRBD1. The CDR3 runs 15 residues. The germline CDR1 and CDR2 sequences are SGHDT and YYEEEE. The junction had 2 bases not matched to a gene; V was cut back by 1 base and J by 2 bases. The CDR3 region has the DNA TGTGCCAGCAGCTTGAGGACAGGGACTGGAAACACCATATATTTT. Translated, it gives CASSLRTGTGNTIYF.

This clone was recorded a few times. The CDR3 DNA follows: TGTGCCAGCAGCTTGCAGGGCTTAGGCGAGCAGTACTTC. Translated: CASSLQGLGEQYF. The chain employs TRBV5-8 and TRBJ2-7, with D perhaps matching TRBD1 (5 bases). In germline, CDR1 is SGHTS, CDR2 YDEGEE. CDR3 length: 13 residues. Deletions cut 1 base from V and 6 bases from J, with 11 bases between.

The chain links TRBV7-3 to TRBJ2-1; 9 bases line up with TRBD2. The CDR3 length is 18 residues. J lost 5 bases, V lost 4 bases, and 15 bases had no gene match. CDR1 and CDR2 from the germline V gene are SGHTA and FQGTGA. In nucleotides, the CDR3 is TGTGCCAGCAGCTCACCCCCTTCAAGCGGGGGGAGGGACAATGAGCAGTTCTTC. The encoded protein is CASSSPPSSGGRDNEQFF.

CDR3 residues: CASSAGLAGVTGELFF. CDR3 DNA: TGTGCCAGCAGCGCGGGACTAGCGGGGGTCACCGGGGAGCTGTTTTTT. The genes are TRBV9 and TRBJ2-2; 14 bases agree with TRBD2. The CDR3 extends over 16 amino acids. CDR1 and CDR2 from the germline V gene are SGDLS and YYNGEE. With 3 bases clipped from V and 4 bases from J, the junction kept 2 bases outside the gene matches.

The J gene is TRBJ1-4, the V gene TRBV4-1; D remains ambiguous. This CDR3 comprises 17 residues. CDR1 is MGHRA, CDR2 YSYEKL, per germline. Trimming took 0 bases from V and 5 from J, leaving 16 bases between them. CDR3: CASSQDSGGTGNEKLFF. CDR3 nucleotides: TGCGCCAGCAGCCAAGATTCCGGTGGCACGGGGAATGAAAAACTGTTTTTT.

This chain joins TRBV9 and TRBJ2-1; 8 nucleotides match TRBD1. V lost 3 bases to trimming and J lost 7 bases; unmatched junction nucleotides: 9. The germline gives CDR1 SGDLS, CDR2 YYNGEE. The CDR3 sequence is 15 residues long. The CDR3, as DNA: TGTGCCAGCAGCGAAGACAGGGGCGGTCGGAATGAGCAGTTCTTC. This translates into CASSEDRGGRNEQFF. Full variable domain (missing parts from reference TRBV9 and TRBJ2-1): DSGVTQTPKHLITATGQRVTLRCSPRSGDLSVYWYQQSLDQGLQFLIQYYNGEERAKGNILERFSAQQFPDLHSELNLSSLELGDSALYFCASSEDRGGRNEQFFGPGTRLTVL.

J is TRBJ1-1 and V is TRBV7-9; D gene ambiguous. Trimming took 4 bases from V and 6 from J, leaving 18 bases between them. CDR1 is SEHNR, CDR2 FQNEAQ, per germline (reference sequence). This CDR3 region has 15 residues. The CDR3 protein is CASSSNPHSFPEAFF. The CDR3 bases are TGTGCCAGCAGCTCAAATCCGCACAGTTTCCCTGAAGCTTTCTTT.